One and the same sample provided the 18 T cell receptor beta chains below, sequenced in a study of human T cells and chemical hapten exposure. From the RACE reads, TCRdb called clonotypes with MiXCR, one entry per CDR3 protein. The table records 80,000 to 100,000 distinct CDR3 sequences, about an eighth of them present only once. Stated time point: patch test 1, 2 weeks after DPC sensitization. Treatment defined: therapeutic diphenylcyclopropenone sensitization with weekly scalp DPC. The sample in question was whole blood, obtained in connection with sensitization to the hapten diphenylcyclopropenone (DPC). These receptors were taken from a woman between 35 and 50 years old with alopecia areata. Some clones in this sample may be carry-over from other donors' samples.

On this clonotype: A junction end diverges from the germline sequence, so it may reflect a read error. This chain joins TRBV2 and TRBJ2-7; 10 bases map to TRBD1. Germline CDR1 reads SNHLY; CDR2 reads FYNNEI. The CDR3 runs 13 residues. The DNA for the CDR3 is TGTGCCAGCAGTCCCCCACCGGGACAGGGGCCGAACTTC. Encoded protein: CASSPPPGQGPNF.

At least ten counts were recorded for this clonotype. The rearrangement joins TRBV29-1 to TRBJ1-2; the D is unclear. Per germline, CDR1 SQVTM and CDR2 ANQGSEA. This CDR3 has 11 amino acids. V gave up 7 bases and J gave up 2 bases, with 8 bases separating them. Here the CDR3 reads CSGVLNYGYTF. The CDR3 region has the DNA TGCAGCGGGGTCCTCAACTATGGCTACACCTTC.

The genes are TRBV19 and TRBJ2-1; a possible D gene is TRBD1 (6 bases). This CDR3 comprises 14 residues. The V gene's germline CDR1 is LNHDA and CDR2 SQIVND (reference sequence). V lost 6 bases and J 1 base, leaving 10 bases between the germline ends. The DNA for the CDR3 is TGTGCCAGTAGACGACAGGATTCCTACAATGAGCAGTTCTTC. Translated: CASRRQDSYNEQFF.

The V call is TRBV3-1, the J call TRBJ1-3; D is possibly TRBD1 (5 bases). CDR1 and CDR2 from the germline V gene are LGHDT and YNNKEL (reference sequence). The germline V and J ends were trimmed by 4 bases and 5 bases, with 12 bases remaining between them. This CDR3 has 14 amino acids. The CDR3: CASSREGTRNTIYF. CDR3 bases: TGTGCCAGCAGCCGTGAGGGGACTAGAAACACCATATATTTT.

This clonotype was counted between two and nine times. The chain links TRBV5-6 to TRBJ2-2; 7 bases are a match to TRBD2. Germline V gene lookup returns CDR1 SGHDT and CDR2 YYEEEE. The CDR3 is made up of 15 amino acids. V shed 3 bases and J 4 bases; nucleotides not matched to a gene: 6. CDR3: CASSWGGARTGELFF. DNA for the CDR3: TGTGCCAGCAGCTGGGGAGGGGCGCGCACCGGGGAGCTGTTTTTT.

There are a few counts of this clonotype. V and J are TRBV4-1 and TRBJ1-1, with D hard to call. This CDR3 has 17 amino acids. Germline V lookup: CDR1 MGHRA, CDR2 YSYEKL. Trimming shortened V by 1 base and J by 0 bases, and 15 bases separated the two germline ends. The CDR3 region has the DNA TGCGCCAGCAGCCAAGTCGACATGGGTTTCATGAACACTGAAGCTTTCTTT. Its protein product is CASSQVDMGFMNTEAFF.

This clonotype showed up just a few times. The chain carries TRBV4-2 and TRBJ1-1, with 7 positions matching TRBD1. This CDR3 is 13 amino acids long. V lost 0 bases, J lost 14 bases, and 9 bases stayed unmatched. CDR1 LGHNA and CDR2 YNFKEQ come from the germline V gene. The CDR3 region is CASSQDTGAYSFF. In DNA form, the CDR3 reads TGTGCCAGCAGCCAAGATACAGGGGCCTATAGCTTCTTT.

The V call is TRBV28, the J call TRBJ2-7; D call uncertain. Trimming stripped 2 bases from V and 7 bases from J, with 15 bases between. The CDR3 sequence is 14 residues long. Germline lookup yields CDR1 MDHEN and CDR2 SYDVKM. The CDR3 DNA reads as TGTGCCAGCAGTTTAGCCCCTCCGACTGGAGAGCAGTACTTC. Protein product: CASSLAPPTGEQYF.

This clonotype was seen many times. V usage is TRBV5-1 and J usage is TRBJ2-5; 9 nucleotides agree with TRBD2. CDR3 length equals 14 residues. The germline V gene encodes CDR1 SGHRS and CDR2 YFSETQ. J was trimmed by 2 bases and V by 3 bases; bases with no gene match: 2. CDR3 bases: TGCGCCAGCAGCTCCCTAGCGGGACAAGAGACCCAGTACTTC. This encodes CASSSLAGQETQYF.

A few counts support this clonotype. V gene TRBV18 combines with J gene TRBJ2-7; D might be TRBD1 or TRBD2, each matching 5 bases. This CDR3 comprises 12 residues. The ends were cut back, 2 bases at V and 5 bases at J, with 7 bases in the middle. CDR1 and CDR2 from the germline V gene are KGHSH and LQKENI. Written as DNA, the CDR3 is TGTGCCAGCTCACCAGGGGACCACGAGCAGTACTTC. Its protein is CASSPGDHEQYF.

Concerning this clonotype: The junction differs from germline at one of its ends, possibly a read error. V is TRBV7-9 and J is TRBJ2-1, with 10 nucleotides matching TRBD2. Looked up from germline, CDR1 is SEHNR and CDR2 is FQNEAQ (reference sequence). CDR3 length: 15 residues. CDR3 loop: CVSRTSGASYNEQFF. The CDR3 coding sequence is TGTGTCAGCAGAACTAGCGGGGCGTCCTACAATGAGCAGTTCTTC.

This clonotype occurred a few times. The chain links TRBV2 to TRBJ2-6; the D is unclear. Germline V gene sequence: CDR1 SNHLY, CDR2 FYNNEI. Trimming cost V 7 bases and J 0 bases, with 10 bases left between them. The CDR3 has 15 residues. In nucleotides, the CDR3 is TGTGCCAGCACCCGCCCGGGCTCTGGGGCCAACGTCCTGACTTTC. It yields the protein CASTRPGSGANVLTF.

The table lists this clonotype with a few counts. The V call is TRBV9, the J call TRBJ2-1; D is ambiguous. The CDR3 spans 13 residues. CDR1 is SGDLS, CDR2 YYNGEE, per germline. V dropped 3 bases and J dropped 10 bases, with 14 bases sitting between them. The CDR3 coding sequence is TGTGCCAGCAGCGCGTGGGTCTCCCAGGAGCAGTTCTTC. Residues: CASSAWVSQEQFF.

The chain couples TRBV7-9 to TRBJ2-2, with D perhaps given as TRBD1 or TRBD2 (5 bases each). Germline V gene sequence: CDR1 SEHNR, CDR2 FQNEAQ (reference sequence). V was cut by 0 bases and J by 0 bases, with 11 bases left in between. The CDR3 loop spans 17 amino acids. The CDR3 DNA sequence: TGTGCCAGCAGCTTAGCGGGACGGTTCGCGAACACCGGGGAGCTGTTTTTT. Translated, it gives CASSLAGRFANTGELFF.

V is TRBV12-3 or TRBV12-4 and J is TRBJ1-2; a possible D gene is TRBD1 (5 bases). The CDR3 sequence is 18 residues long. Trimming removed 6 bases at V and 4 bases at J, with 27 bases between. The CDR3 loop is CASSPLAGTRTFSYGYTF. In nucleotides, the CDR3 is TGTGCCAGCAGCCCCTTGGCAGGGACTCGTACTTTCAGCTATGGCTACACCTTC.

V usage is TRBV29-1 and J usage is TRBJ1-1, with 7 bases fitting TRBD1. The CDR3 consists of 13 residues. The junction had 4 bases not matched to a gene; V was cut back by 6 bases and J by 0 bases. The V gene's germline CDR1 is SQVTM and CDR2 ANQGSEA. CDR3 residues: CSVAGQVNTEAFF. In DNA, the CDR3 is TGCAGCGTCGCTGGACAGGTGAACACTGAAGCTTTCTTT.

The genes are TRBV5-1 and TRBJ1-1, with D tentatively TRBD1 (6 bases). The CDR3 totals 12 residues. V was pared by 0 bases and J by 9 bases, with 9 bases between. From germline, CDR1 is SGHRS and CDR2 YFSETQ. CDR3 DNA sequence: TGCGCCAGCAGCTTGGAGACAGGAAAAGCTTTCTTT. As protein: CASSLETGKAFF.

The DNA of the CDR3 is TGTGCCAGCAGCGTAGGCCCAGAGGGTCAGGAGCAGTACTTC. Translating gives CASSVGPEGQEQYF. The chain is built from TRBV9 and TRBJ2-7, with D maybe TRBD2 (5 bases). Per germline, CDR1 SGDLS and CDR2 YYNGEE. The length of the CDR3 is 14 residues. Trimming stripped 0 bases from V and 7 bases from J, with 14 bases between.